What follows are 32 T cell receptor beta chains derived from one specimen sequenced in a study of blood T cell repertoires in COVID-19. TCRdb keeps only in-frame clones here, not all; method: immunoSEQ multiplex PCR. The table lists about 150,000 clones, 80% to 90% of them singletons. The specimen sequenced was peripheral blood. These receptor sequences come from a man aged 18-30 years with COVID-19, enrolled during active disease.

The rearrangement links TRBV7-2 to TRBJ2-1; TRBD2 matches at 7 bases. Germline values: CDR1 SGHTA, CDR2 FQGNSA. This CDR3 contains 14 residues. V trimming: 8 bases; J trimming: 5 bases; junction bases outside the gene matches: 9. The CDR3 DNA follows: TGTGCCAGCCACTACGGGACTAACCACAATGAGCAGTTCTTC. Translation gives CASHYGTNHNEQFF.

V gene TRBV28 combines with J gene TRBJ1-5; D is possibly TRBD1 (5 bases). The V end was cut by 5 bases, the J end by 3 bases, with 17 bases between. Germline CDR1 is MDHEN and CDR2 is SYDVKM. This CDR3 comprises 16 residues. The CDR3 sequence is CASSVLPGGNNQPQHF. The DNA of the CDR3 is TGTGCCAGCAGTGTACTCCCTGGGGGGAACAATCAGCCCCAGCATTTT.

The chain joins TRBV7-2 to TRBJ2-7; 9 nucleotides line up with TRBD1. Unmatched junction bases numbered 2, after V lost 4 bases and J lost 4 bases. Germline CDR1 is SGHTA and CDR2 is FQGNSA. CDR3 length equals 13 residues. The DNA for the CDR3 is TGTGCCAGCAGCTCTGACAGGGGGTACGAGCAGTACTTC. It translates to CASSSDRGYEQYF.

The V call is TRBV15, the J call TRBJ2-2, with D unclear. The CDR3 extends over 13 amino acids. Germline values: CDR1 LNHNV, CDR2 YYDKDF (reference sequence). The V and J ends lost 0 bases and 6 bases respectively, with 5 bases between them. The CDR3 DNA follows: TGTGCCACCAGCAGAGATGTCGCCGGGGAGCTGTTTTTT. Protein: CATSRDVAGELFF. The complete variable domain, with remaining parts taken from reference TRBV15 and TRBJ2-2, reads DAMVIQNPRYQVTQFGKPVTLSCSQTLNHNVMYWYQQKSSQAPKLLFHYYDKDFNNEADTPDNFQSRRPNTSFCFLDIRSPGLGDTAMYLCATSRDVAGELFFGEGSRLTVL.

CDR3 DNA: TGCGCCAGCTCCGGACAGGGGGCGGTTTGGAACACTGAAGCTTTCTTT. This codes for CASSGQGAVWNTEAFF. The V call is TRBV5-1, the J call TRBJ1-1; 11 bases match TRBD1. V gave up 7 bases and J gave up 1 base; unmatched junction bases: 9. The length of the CDR3 is 16 residues. Germline CDR1 reads SGHRS; CDR2 reads YFSETQ.

The V call is TRBV15, the J call TRBJ1-1; 9 bases map to TRBD1. The V gene end was trimmed by 0 bases and the J gene end by 4 bases; junction bases not matched to a gene: 9. Looked up from germline, CDR1 is LNHNV and CDR2 is YYDKDF (reference sequence). The length of the CDR3 is 17 residues. CDR3 sequence reads: CATSRDSFGTGFTEAFF. The CDR3 nucleotides read TGTGCCACCAGCAGAGATAGTTTCGGGACAGGGTTCACTGAAGCTTTCTTT.

The J gene is TRBJ2-3, the V gene TRBV28; the D is unclear. V lost 8 bases to trimming and J lost 2 bases, with 17 bases between them. From germline, CDR1 is MDHEN and CDR2 SYDVKM. The CDR3 has 15 residues. The CDR3 DNA reads TGTGCCAGCCTCCCCCGGAGCTTCCACACAGATACGCAGTATTTT. Encoded protein: CASLPRSFHTDTQYF.

This chain uses TRBV23-1 with TRBJ2-3; tentative D call: TRBD1 (8 bases). TRBV23-1 is known as an ORF, though its function is uncertain. Trimming removed 3 bases from V and 3 bases from J, with 31 bases in between. The CDR3 runs to 21 residues. The CDR3 region is CASSHHEAGGMTSGVTDTQYF. The DNA of the CDR3 is TGCGCCAGCAGTCACCACGAGGCAGGGGGCATGACCAGCGGGGTTACAGATACGCAGTATTTT.

V usage is TRBV7-8 and J usage is TRBJ2-2; 8 bases align to TRBD1. CDR1 and CDR2 (germline): SGHVS, FQNEAQ. This CDR3 comprises 16 residues. The V segment lost 0 bases and the J segment 5 bases; nucleotides outside the gene matches: 5. The DNA for the CDR3 is TGTGCCAGCAGCTTAGCGTTTGACAGGGGTACCGGGGAGCTGTTTTTT. Its protein product is CASSLAFDRGTGELFF.

This sequence joins TRBV10-1 and TRBJ2-3, with D perhaps TRBD1 (7 bases). V was cut by 4 bases and J by 6 bases, with 11 bases left in between. CDR1 is WNHNN, CDR2 SYGVQD, per germline (reference sequence). CDR3 size: 13 residues. The CDR3 spells CASSAGGSDTQYF. The CDR3 DNA reads as TGCGCCAGCAGTGCAGGGGGGAGCGATACGCAGTATTTT.

The genes are TRBV28 and TRBJ2-1; 9 nucleotides match TRBD1. Germline trimming cut 7 bases from V and 8 bases from J; bases unmatched to any gene: 6. The germline V gene encodes CDR1 MDHEN and CDR2 SYDVKM. The CDR3 is 13 amino acids. The DNA of the CDR3 is TGTGCCAGCATGGGACAGGGTGTTTATGAGCAGTTCTTC. Translation: CASMGQGVYEQFF.

The rearrangement uses TRBV28 and TRBJ2-7; D possibly corresponds to TRBD2 (5 bases). CDR1 and CDR2 (germline): MDHEN, SYDVKM. The CDR3 covers 15 residues. V lost 7 bases and J lost 2, with 18 bases in between. The CDR3 sequence: CASIPSQRQPYEQYF. CDR3 coding DNA: TGTGCCAGCATTCCTAGCCAGCGGCAGCCCTACGAGCAGTACTTC.

The J gene is TRBJ2-5, the V gene TRBV7-9, with D possibly matching TRBD1 (5 bases). Deletions cut 4 bases from V and 3 bases from J, with 9 bases between. Germline assignment: CDR1 SEHNR and CDR2 FQNEAQ (reference sequence). This CDR3 has 13 amino acids. The CDR3 sequence: CASSSGHEETQYF. For the CDR3, the DNA is TGTGCCAGCAGCTCCGGACACGAAGAGACCCAGTACTTC.

Remarks on this clone: At the DNA level, this CDR3 is encoded by other sequences in the same sample as well. The chain carries TRBV28 and TRBJ2-3; a weak D match, TRBD2 (5 bases). Germline lookup yields CDR1 MDHEN and CDR2 SYDVKM. The CDR3 contains 15 residues. V lost 5 bases, J lost 0 bases, and 12 bases lay in between. DNA for the CDR3: TGTGCCAGCAGTCCCCCCACGGGGAGCACAGATACGCAGTATTTT. It codes for CASSPPTGSTDTQYF.

The chain links TRBV7-9 to TRBJ2-1; weak D call: TRBD1 (5 bases). Germline CDR1 SEHNR, CDR2 FQNEAQ (reference sequence). Trimming stripped 5 bases from V and 8 bases from J, with 10 bases between. This CDR3 has 12 residues. The CDR3 reads CASSPQQDEQFF. The CDR3 bases are TGTGCCAGCAGCCCCCAACAGGATGAGCAGTTCTTC.

J is TRBJ2-5 and V is TRBV10-2, with 8 bases identical to TRBD2. This CDR3 region has 12 residues. The germline CDR1 and CDR2 sequences are WSHSY and SAAADI. Trimming cost V 6 bases and J 9 bases; bases outside gene matches: 6. The CDR3 region has the DNA TGCGCCAGCAGCGGGGGGGACGGGGCCCAGTACTTC. It translates to CASSGGDGAQYF.

This chain links TRBV7-9 with TRBJ2-1; the D gene is possibly TRBD2 (5 bases). From germline, CDR1 is SEHNR and CDR2 FQNEAQ (reference sequence). This CDR3 region has 15 residues. V shed 3 bases and J shed 7 bases, with 16 bases lying between them. CDR3: CASSFGLSPTNEQFF. DNA for the CDR3: TGTGCCAGCAGCTTCGGACTCTCCCCTACAAATGAGCAGTTCTTC.

This clone was detected only once. The chain's CDR3 is CASSYGWTSGGTDTQYF. The CDR3 DNA sequence: TGTGCCAGCAGTTACGGGTGGACTAGCGGTGGCACAGATACGCAGTATTTT. The chain recombines TRBV6-2 or TRBV6-3 with TRBJ2-3, with 10 bases identical to TRBD2. Germline V gene lookup returns CDR1 MNHEY and CDR2 SVGEGT. Germline trimming cut 2 bases from V and 1 base from J; bases unmatched to any gene: 6. This CDR3 is 17 amino acids long.

This clone was picked up one time. This chain links TRBV7-9 with TRBJ1-1, with no clear D. The CDR3 is 14 residues long. Looked up from germline, CDR1 is SEHNR and CDR2 is FQNEAQ (reference sequence). The V end lost 4 bases, the J end lost 3 bases, and 12 bases lay between the germline ends. In nucleotides, the CDR3 is TGTGCCAGCAGCTACGAGCGGGGTGACACTGAAGCTTTCTTT. Its protein product is CASSYERGDTEAFF.

As concerns this clone: Its ends do not fully match the called genes, so a read error is possible. This chain joins TRBV4-3 and TRBJ1-4; possibly TRBD1 for D (6 bases). The CDR3 loop spans 15 amino acids. Per germline, CDR1 LGHNA and CDR2 YSLEER. The CDR3 DNA is TGCGCCAGCAGCCAAGGGTACAGGGATAATGAAAAACTGCTTTTT. Translated: CASSQGYRDNEKLLF.

The chain uses TRBV5-6 and TRBJ1-1; possibly TRBD1 for D (6 bases). The V gene lost 0 bases and the J gene lost 1 base, with 10 bases spanning the gap. The CDR3 extends over 15 amino acids. Germline CDR1 is SGHDT and CDR2 is YYEEEE. CDR3 sequence: CASSLDRTANTEAFF. In nucleotides, the CDR3 is TGTGCCAGCAGCTTGGACCGGACAGCGAACACTGAAGCTTTCTTT.

The chain couples TRBV19 to TRBJ2-1; TRBD1 might be the D (5 bases). The germline V gene has CDR1 LNHDA and CDR2 SQIVND (reference sequence). The CDR3 is made up of 12 amino acids. Trimming stripped 11 bases from V and 7 bases from J, with 15 bases between. The CDR3 DNA is TGTGCCGAGTTGGGGCCTTTGAATGAGCAGTTCTTC. Amino acids: CAELGPLNEQFF.

V gene TRBV5-1 combines with J gene TRBJ2-5; a weak D match, TRBD1 (6 bases). Germline assignment: CDR1 SGHRS and CDR2 YFSETQ. V lost 4 bases and J 4 bases, leaving 14 bases between the germline ends. This CDR3 has 14 amino acids. The CDR3 DNA reads TGCGCCAGCAGCATACAGGGTACGGGAGAGACCCAGTACTTC. Protein product: CASSIQGTGETQYF.

The chain uses TRBV28 and TRBJ2-5; 8 nucleotides agree with TRBD1. CDR3 length: 16 residues. The germline CDR1 and CDR2 sequences are MDHEN and SYDVKM. After removal of 2 bases from V and 2 bases from J, the junction contained 7 bases not matched to a gene. CDR3 region: CASSLDPRTGQETQYF. The CDR3 DNA sequence: TGTGCCAGCAGTTTAGACCCCCGGACAGGGCAAGAGACCCAGTACTTC. The full variable domain, completed using reference TRBV28 and TRBJ2-5, is DVKVTQSSRYLVKRTGEKVFLECVQDMDHENMFWYRQDPGLGLRLIYFSYDVKMKEKGDIPEGYSVSREKKERFSLILESASTNQTSMYLCASSLDPRTGQETQYFGPGTRLLVL.

The chain couples TRBV15 to TRBJ2-2; 8 bases line up with TRBD2. V shed 1 base, J shed 5 bases, and the junction held 12 bases outside the gene matches. The germline V gene has CDR1 LNHNV and CDR2 YYDKDF (reference sequence). The CDR3 spans 18 residues. The CDR3 reads CATSRVLTGGPLTGELFF. The CDR3 bases are TGTGCCACCAGCAGAGTTCTGACGGGAGGGCCATTAACCGGGGAGCTGTTTTTT.

Comment on this clone: Other DNA sequences within the sample encode an identical CDR3. V usage is TRBV18 and J usage is TRBJ1-2; D unclear. This CDR3 is built from 15 residues. The V end was cut by 0 bases, the J end by 0 bases, with 8 bases between. The germline V gene encodes CDR1 KGHSH and CDR2 LQKENI. The CDR3: CASSPPAGTNYGYTF. The CDR3 bases are TGTGCCAGCTCACCACCGGCAGGAACTAACTATGGCTACACCTTC.

This clone was detected once. V is TRBV5-8 and J is TRBJ2-7, with 7 positions matching TRBD1. The CDR3 has 19 residues. Germline V lookup: CDR1 SGHTS, CDR2 YDEGEE. Unmatched junction bases numbered 21, after V lost 2 bases and J lost 4 bases. CDR3: CASSFFPWARIQGIYEQYF. In nucleotides, the CDR3 is TGTGCCAGCAGCTTTTTCCCCTGGGCCCGGATACAGGGGATTTACGAGCAGTACTTC.

This chain joins TRBV11-2 and TRBJ2-3; no firm D call. The CDR3 has 11 amino acids. Germline values: CDR1 SGHAT, CDR2 FQNNGV. V gave up 5 bases and J gave up 6 bases, with 6 bases separating them. In DNA, the CDR3 is TGTGCCAGCAGCCAACGGGATACGCAGTATTTT. It is translated as CASSQRDTQYF. Based on the CDR3 plus reference TRBV11-2 and TRBJ2-3, the full variable domain is EAGVAQSPRYKIIEKRQSVAFWCNPISGHATLYWYQQILGQGPKLLIQFQNNGVVDDSQLPKDRFSAERLKGVDSTLKIQPAKLEDSAVYLCASSQRDTQYFGPGTRLTVL.

The chain recombines TRBV18 with TRBJ2-3; TRBD1 is a possible D gene (6 bases). Germline-derived CDR1 and CDR2 are KGHSH and LQKENI. The CDR3 is made up of 14 amino acids. Trimming pared 3 bases from V and 4 bases from J, leaving 11 bases between. The CDR3: CASSPLTGSDTQYF. CDR3 coding DNA: TGTGCCAGCTCACCCCTCACAGGGTCAGATACGCAGTATTTT.

The chain combines TRBV28 with TRBJ2-3, with 7 bases that match TRBD2. The length of the CDR3 is 15 residues. Germline trimming cut 5 bases from V and 2 bases from J; bases unmatched to any gene: 7. Germline CDR1 MDHEN, CDR2 SYDVKM. DNA for the CDR3: TGTGCCAGCAGTCACCTAGCGGAGAACACAGATACGCAGTATTTT. Its translation: CASSHLAENTDTQYF.

V usage is TRBV4-2 and J usage is TRBJ2-4; TRBD2 might be the D (6 bases). V was cut by 1 base and J by 4 bases, with 14 bases left in between. This CDR3 contains 16 residues. CDR1 LGHNA and CDR2 YNFKEQ come from the germline V gene. CDR3 sequence reads: CASSQVSGDLKNIQYF. As DNA, the CDR3 is TGTGCCAGCAGCCAAGTTAGCGGAGACTTAAAAAACATTCAGTACTTC.

The rearrangement uses TRBV7-6 and TRBJ2-2; D is perhaps TRBD2 (7 bases). Germline loops: CDR1 SGHVS, CDR2 FNYEAQ. The CDR3 is 15 residues long. Trimming removed 5 bases at V and 6 bases at J, with 16 bases between. The CDR3 here is CASSLMGGLAGELFF. CDR3 in DNA: TGTGCCAGCAGCCTCATGGGGGGGCTAGCCGGGGAGCTGTTTTTT.